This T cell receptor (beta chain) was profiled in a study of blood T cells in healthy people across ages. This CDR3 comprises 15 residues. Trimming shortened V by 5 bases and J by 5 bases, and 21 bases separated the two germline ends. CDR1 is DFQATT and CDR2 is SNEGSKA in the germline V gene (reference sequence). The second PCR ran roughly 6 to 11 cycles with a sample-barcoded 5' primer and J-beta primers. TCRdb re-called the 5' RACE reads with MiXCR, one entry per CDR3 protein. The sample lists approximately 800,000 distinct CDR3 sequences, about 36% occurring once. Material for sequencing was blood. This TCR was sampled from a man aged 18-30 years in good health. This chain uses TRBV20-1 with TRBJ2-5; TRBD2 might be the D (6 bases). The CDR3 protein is CSALRTGGDSETQYF. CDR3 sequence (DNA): TGCAGTGCTCTTAGAACCGGGGGAGATTCTGAGACCCAGTACTTC.